This T cell receptor (beta chain) stems from a study of blood T cell repertoires in COVID-19. Study information: Sources were T cells, B-cell-depleted T cells, or PBMCs; the material itself was cDNA or gDNA.

As handled by the study authors: For nucleated cells, counts were estimated from reference gene primer amplification. Profiled with immunoSEQ multiplex PCR; TCRdb holds only in-frame clones, not every one. V and J calls and clone size are as listed in that table; D and trimming were resolved from the DNA. The sample comprises approximately 110,000 clones, more than 75% of which are singletons, and about 2% rests with the top ten. The V gene's germline CDR1 is SGHDT and CDR2 YYEEEE. CDR3 length equals 14 residues. V gave up 4 bases and J gave up 5 bases, with 16 bases separating them. The rearrangement uses TRBV5-6 and TRBJ2-7; D perhaps matches TRBD2 (5 bases). The source of this sequence is a human donor in a cohort sampled during active COVID-19. The sample consisted of peripheral blood. The CDR3 DNA reads as TGTGCCAGCAGCCGGACCCGATCCGGGAACGAGCAGTACTTC. Protein: CASSRTRSGNEQYF. The full variable domain, rest sourced from reference TRBV5-6 and TRBJ2-7, is DAGVTQSPTHLIKTRGQQVTLRCSPKSGHDTVSWYQQALGQGPQFIFQYYEEEERQRGNFPDRFSGHQFPNYSSELNVNALLLGDSALYLCASSRTRSGNEQYFGPGTRLTVT.